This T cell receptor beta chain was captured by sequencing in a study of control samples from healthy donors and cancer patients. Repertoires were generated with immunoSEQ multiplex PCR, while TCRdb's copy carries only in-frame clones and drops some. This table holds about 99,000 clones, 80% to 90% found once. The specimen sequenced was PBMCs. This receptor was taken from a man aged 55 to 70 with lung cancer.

Here the CDR3 reads CASSPGGQRPWGEKLFF. For the CDR3, the DNA is TGTGCCAGCTCACCCGGGGGACAAAGGCCCTGGGGTGAAAAACTGTTTTTT. The chain couples TRBV18 to TRBJ1-4; a possible D gene is TRBD1 (6 bases). The ends were cut back, 3 bases at V and 7 bases at J, with 21 bases in the middle. CDR1 is KGHSH, CDR2 LQKENI, per germline. The length of the CDR3 is 17 residues.